The clone carrying this T cell receptor beta chain has only a few counts. The sample is drawn from a study of T cells after yellow fever vaccination. It was through 5'RACE template switching that TCR cDNA was made, with a universal primer site and UMIs added. MiXCR, applied by TCRdb to the 5' RACE reads, yields one record per CDR3 protein. The repertoire includes some 320,000 distinct CDR3 sequences, over 3.5% of them detected once, and just under 25% sits in the top ten. The CDR3 is 16 residues long. Germline V CDR1 and CDR2: SGHKS, YYEKEE (reference sequence). V shed 1 base and J shed 2 bases, with 12 bases lying between them.

The chain recombines TRBV5-5 with TRBJ2-2; D unresolved. Sequencing used PBMCs, obtained 5 days after the yellow fever booster vaccination. The clonotype comes from a man aged 18 to 29 who received the YFV17D yellow fever vaccine. This chain's CDR3 is CASSLLASYNTGELFF. Here the CDR3 DNA reads TGTGCCAGCAGCTTGTTGGCCTCCTACAACACCGGGGAGCTGTTTTTT. The full variable domain, rest sourced from reference TRBV5-5 and TRBJ2-2, is DAGVTQSPTHLIKTRGQQVTLRCSPISGHKSVSWYQQVLGQGPQFIFQYYEKEERGRGNFPDRFSARQFPNYSSELNVNALLLGDSALYLCASSLLASYNTGELFFGEGSRLTVL.